This TCR beta chain derives from a study of T cell responses to AZD1222 COVID-19 vaccine. Study results and limitations: No repertoire was sampled before or during the peak T cell response, only after it. Just five or six AZD1222 recipients were seropositive at baseline. Spike-specific TCR depth and breadth grew after two AZD1222 doses.

As regards this clone: Its matching antigen is unknown.

CDR3 size: 12 residues. CDR1 is MDHEN and CDR2 is SYDVKM in the germline V gene. The J segment lost 8 bases and the V segment lost 7 bases, leaving 7 bases of the junction unmatched. Sequencing was performed with immunoSEQ multiplex PCR; in TCRdb, only in-frame clones are kept and a portion is missing. The sample yields roughly 200,000 clones, 85% to 95% seen once. This TCR came from an adult in good health. The chain combines TRBV28 with TRBJ1-1; 7 positions agree with TRBD1. The sequences come from peripheral blood, collected on day 0 of MenACWY control vaccination. The CDR3 reads CASNDRVQEAFF. Written as DNA, the CDR3 is TGTGCCAGCAACGACAGGGTTCAGGAAGCTTTCTTT.